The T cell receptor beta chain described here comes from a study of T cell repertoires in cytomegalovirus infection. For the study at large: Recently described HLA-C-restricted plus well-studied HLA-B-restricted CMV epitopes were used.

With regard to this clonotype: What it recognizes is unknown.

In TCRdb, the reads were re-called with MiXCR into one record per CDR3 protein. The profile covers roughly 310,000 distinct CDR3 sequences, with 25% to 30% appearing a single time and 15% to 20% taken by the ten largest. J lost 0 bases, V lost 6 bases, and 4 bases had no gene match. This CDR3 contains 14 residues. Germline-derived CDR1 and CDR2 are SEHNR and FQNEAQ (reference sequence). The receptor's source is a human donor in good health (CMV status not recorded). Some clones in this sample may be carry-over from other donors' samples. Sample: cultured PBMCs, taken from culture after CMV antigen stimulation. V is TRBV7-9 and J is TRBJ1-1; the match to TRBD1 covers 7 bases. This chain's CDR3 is CASRTGFMNTEAFF. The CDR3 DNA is TGTGCCAGCAGGACAGGGTTCATGAACACTGAAGCTTTCTTT.